A selection of T cell receptor beta chains follows, all from one sample in a study of blood T cell repertoires in COVID-19. Libraries were prepared by immunoSEQ multiplex PCR; TCRdb keeps only in-frame clonotypes and omits some of them. The repertoire holds about 180,000 clones, 83% seen once, with 7.6% in the top ten. The sequenced material came from peripheral blood. All receptors come from a woman aged 65 to 85 with COVID-19, enrolled during active disease. CDR3s include the opening cysteine and the closing phenylalanine or tryptophan. D genes are given only for firm matches. Clone size is shown for a subset of rows, as once, few, many or a class of expanded clone.

j_gene: TRBJ1-2; v_gene: TRBV29-1; d_gene: -; abundance: -; CDR3nt: TGCAGCGCGAACAGGGCTAACTATGGCTACACCTTC; CDR3aa: CSANRANYGYTF
j_gene: TRBJ2-3; v_gene: TRBV28; d_gene: -; abundance: -; CDR3nt: TGTGCCAGCAGTTTAAATCCAGGTAGCACAGATACGCAGTATTTT; CDR3aa: CASSLNPGSTDTQYF
j_gene: TRBJ1-5; v_gene: TRBV28; d_gene: -; abundance: once; CDR3nt: TGTGCCAGCAGGCCCCCAGGGAGCAATCAGCCCCAGCATTTT; CDR3aa: CASRPPGSNQPQHF
j_gene: TRBJ2-6; v_gene: TRBV6-5; d_gene: -; abundance: few; CDR3nt: TGTGCCAGCGGGGGAGGTGGCGGGGCCAACGTCCTGACTTTC; CDR3aa: CASGGGGGANVLTF
j_gene: TRBJ1-1; v_gene: TRBV6-2/TRBV6-3; d_gene: -; abundance: -; CDR3nt: TGTGCCAGCAGTGACAGGAACACTGAAGCTTTCTTT; CDR3aa: CASSDRNTEAFF
j_gene: TRBJ2-7; v_gene: TRBV28; d_gene: -; abundance: -; CDR3nt: TGTGCCAGCAGGCCCCAGGTCGGCAGCTCCTACGAGCAGTACTTC; CDR3aa: CASRPQVGSSYEQYF
j_gene: TRBJ1-2; v_gene: TRBV27; d_gene: TRBD1; abundance: -; CDR3nt: TGTGCCAGCAGTACCCCGACAGGGGGCATCTATGGCTACACCTTC; CDR3aa: CASSTPTGGIYGYTF
j_gene: TRBJ2-3; v_gene: TRBV7-9; d_gene: TRBD1; abundance: -; CDR3nt: TGTGCCAGCAGCTTTGGGACAGGGGGGACAGATACGCAGTATTTT; CDR3aa: CASSFGTGGTDTQYF
j_gene: TRBJ2-5; v_gene: TRBV5-5; d_gene: -; abundance: -; CDR3nt: TGTGCCAGCAGCTTAGGGGGAGCTTCGAGAGGAGAGACCCAGTACTTC; CDR3aa: CASSLGGASRGETQYF
j_gene: TRBJ1-6; v_gene: TRBV10-3; d_gene: -; abundance: -; CDR3nt: TGTGCCATCAGTGTATTAGCCATAGGATCCTATAATTCACCCCTCCACTTT; CDR3aa: CAISVLAIGSYNSPLHF
j_gene: TRBJ1-3; v_gene: TRBV9; d_gene: TRBD1; abundance: -; CDR3nt: TGTGCCAGCAGCGTAGTAGGACAGGTTGGAAACACCATATATTTT; CDR3aa: CASSVVGQVGNTIYF
j_gene: TRBJ1-2; v_gene: TRBV6-2/TRBV6-3; d_gene: -; abundance: many; CDR3nt: TGTGCCAGCAGCCAGACAGGCTATGGCTACACCTTC; CDR3aa: CASSQTGYGYTF
j_gene: TRBJ2-2; v_gene: TRBV2; d_gene: TRBD2; abundance: -; CDR3nt: TGTGCCAGCAGGGAATTAGCGGCTAGCGGGAGGGCCAGGAGCGGGGAGCTGTTTTTT; CDR3aa: CASRELAASGRARSGELFF
j_gene: TRBJ1-1; v_gene: TRBV3-1/TRBV3-2; d_gene: -; abundance: -; CDR3nt: TGTGCCAGCAGCCATAACAGGGTGACTGAAGCTTTCTTT; CDR3aa: CASSHNRVTEAFF
j_gene: TRBJ1-5; v_gene: TRBV19; d_gene: -; abundance: -; CDR3nt: TGTGCCAGTAGTACGTCAGGGATTGGTAATCAGCCCCAGCATTTT; CDR3aa: CASSTSGIGNQPQHF
j_gene: TRBJ1-3; v_gene: TRBV2; d_gene: TRBD1; abundance: -; CDR3nt: TGTGCCAGCAGTGTAGGGACAGGGGCTGGAAACACCATATATTTT; CDR3aa: CASSVGTGAGNTIYF
j_gene: TRBJ2-2; v_gene: TRBV5-4; d_gene: -; abundance: -; CDR3nt: TGTGCCAGCAGCTCGCTGCGGGGGCCCACGAACACCGGGGAGCTGTTTTTT; CDR3aa: CASSSLRGPTNTGELFF
j_gene: TRBJ1-6; v_gene: TRBV4-2; d_gene: TRBD1; abundance: once; CDR3nt: TGTGCCAGCAGCCAAGGTATACAGGGGGTTGATTCACCCCTCCACTTT; CDR3aa: CASSQGIQGVDSPLHF
j_gene: TRBJ2-7; v_gene: TRBV24-1; d_gene: TRBD2; abundance: -; CDR3nt: TGTGCCACCAGTGATTCCCGAAGCGGGGGCTCCTACGAGCAGTACTTC; CDR3aa: CATSDSRSGGSYEQYF
j_gene: TRBJ2-2; v_gene: TRBV30; d_gene: TRBD2; abundance: few; CDR3nt: TGTGCCTGGATTACTAAAGGCGCGGGAGGCTTCACCGGGGAGCTGTTTTTT; CDR3aa: CAWITKGAGGFTGELFF
j_gene: TRBJ1-1; v_gene: TRBV2; d_gene: -; abundance: few; CDR3nt: TGTGCCTCACACGGGTCGGGGGGCACTGAAGCTTTCTTT; CDR3aa: CASHGSGGTEAFF
j_gene: TRBJ2-2; v_gene: TRBV6-2/TRBV6-3; d_gene: TRBD1; abundance: -; CDR3nt: TGTGCCAGCAGCGGACAGGGGGGGGGCACCGGGGAGCTGTTTTTT; CDR3aa: CASSGQGGGTGELFF
j_gene: TRBJ1-5; v_gene: TRBV6-5; d_gene: -; abundance: -; CDR3nt: TGTGCCAGCACAAGACAGGGCAATCAGCCCCAGCATTTT; CDR3aa: CASTRQGNQPQHF
j_gene: TRBJ2-7; v_gene: TRBV5-1; d_gene: TRBD2; abundance: once; CDR3nt: TGCGCCAGCAGCTTGGGGCGGGAGGGCCCCTTGACCGAGCAGTACTTC; CDR3aa: CASSLGREGPLTEQYF
j_gene: TRBJ1-4; v_gene: TRBV7-8; d_gene: TRBD1; abundance: -; CDR3nt: TGTGCCAGCAGCCAACAGGGGAATAATGAAAAACTGTTTTTT; CDR3aa: CASSQQGNNEKLFF
j_gene: TRBJ2-2; v_gene: TRBV18; d_gene: TRBD1; abundance: few; CDR3nt: TGTGCCAGCTCACCTCGACAGGGCACCGGGGAGCTGTTTTTT; CDR3aa: CASSPRQGTGELFF
j_gene: TRBJ2-7; v_gene: TRBV9; d_gene: TRBD2; abundance: -; CDR3nt: TGTGCCAGCAGCCCCCCCAGCGGGAGTCACTACGAGCAGTACTTC; CDR3aa: CASSPPSGSHYEQYF
j_gene: TRBJ1-3; v_gene: TRBV30; d_gene: TRBD1; abundance: -; CDR3nt: TGTGCCTGGAGTTTTAGCAGGGGGCCTGGAAACACCATATATTTT; CDR3aa: CAWSFSRGPGNTIYF
j_gene: TRBJ2-2; v_gene: TRBV6-5; d_gene: -; abundance: few; CDR3nt: TGTGCCAGCAGTTACTTAGGGGGCACCGGGGAGCTGTTTTTT; CDR3aa: CASSYLGGTGELFF
j_gene: TRBJ2-3; v_gene: TRBV6-2/TRBV6-3; d_gene: TRBD2; abundance: -; CDR3nt: TGTGCCAGCAGTTACCCCTCTCGGAGGGGTAGCGGGATTCGGACAGATACGCAGTATTTT; CDR3aa: CASSYPSRRGSGIRTDTQYF
j_gene: TRBJ2-7; v_gene: TRBV3-1/TRBV3-2; d_gene: TRBD2; abundance: -; CDR3nt: TGTGCCAGCAGCCCCACCCCGGGAGGGCCTTTATCCGAGCAGTACTTC; CDR3aa: CASSPTPGGPLSEQYF
j_gene: TRBJ2-1; v_gene: TRBV19; d_gene: -; abundance: -; CDR3nt: TGTGCCAGTAGTGAGCGTTATGAGCAGTTCTTC; CDR3aa: CASSERYEQFF
j_gene: TRBJ1-1; v_gene: TRBV10-3; d_gene: TRBD1; abundance: -; CDR3nt: TGTGCCACAAACACCCACGGACAGGGCACTGAAGCTTTCTTT; CDR3aa: CATNTHGQGTEAFF